Below are 25 T cell receptor beta chains sequenced from a single sample in a study of circulating and synovial CD4+ cells in juvenile arthritis (dated by TCRdb to the mid-2010s). Library prep was done by the immunoSEQ multiplex PCR assay. As stored in TCRdb, this immuneACCESS dataset retains in-frame rearrangements with V and J assigned. A fraction of the clones does not appear; measured against another copy, unresolved V genes explain less than half of the discrepancy, and the remainder lacks a known reason. This sample is represented by roughly 33,000 clones; around 96% of them were singletons. The top ten clones comprise about 0.15% of the sample. Specimen: CD4+ T cells from blood. The receptors stem from a human donor with juvenile idiopathic arthritis.

V is TRBV30 and J is TRBJ1-2; 7 positions agree with TRBD1. This CDR3 spans 16 amino acids. The junction had 11 bases not matched to a gene; V was cut back by 4 bases and J by 0 bases. CDR1 is GTSNPN, CDR2 SVGIG, per germline (reference sequence). CDR3: CAWIYSGTASNYGYTF. The CDR3 nucleotides read TGTGCCTGGATTTATTCGGGGACAGCTTCTAACTATGGCTACACCTTC.

The J gene is TRBJ2-3, the V gene TRBV6-5; TRBD2 agrees at 11 bases. J gave up 2 bases and V 2 bases, and 3 bases lay outside the gene matches. The CDR3 spans 16 residues. Germline V lookup: CDR1 MNHEY, CDR2 SVGAGI. This CDR3 reads CASSYTSGGFTDTQYF. As DNA, the CDR3 is TGTGCCAGCAGTTACACTAGCGGGGGATTCACAGATACGCAGTATTTT.

V usage is TRBV9 and J usage is TRBJ1-1; a weak D match, TRBD1 (5 bases). Trimming took 2 bases from V and 4 from J, leaving 9 bases between them. Germline loops: CDR1 SGDLS, CDR2 YYNGEE. CDR3 length equals 13 residues. The CDR3: CASSVGRVTEAFF. For the CDR3, the DNA is TGTGCCAGCAGCGTTGGCAGGGTCACTGAAGCTTTCTTT. Variable domain in full (rest from reference TRBV9 and TRBJ1-1): DSGVTQTPKHLITATGQRVTLRCSPRSGDLSVYWYQQSLDQGLQFLIQYYNGEERAKGNILERFSAQQFPDLHSELNLSSLELGDSALYFCASSVGRVTEAFFGQGTRLTVV.

V and J are TRBV29-1 and TRBJ1-1; D unclear. Deletions cut 7 bases from V and 0 bases from J, with 12 bases between. From germline, CDR1 is SQVTM and CDR2 ANQGSEA. CDR3 length: 13 residues. The CDR3 bases are TGCAGCGGTAGGAGCCTAATGAACACTGAAGCTTTCTTT. Amino acid sequence: CSGRSLMNTEAFF. Combining the CDR3 with reference TRBV29-1 and TRBJ1-1 gives the whole variable domain SAVISQKPSRDICQRGTSLTIQCQVDSQVTMMFWYRQQPGQSLTLIATANQGSEATYESGFVIDKFPISRPNLTFSTLTVSNMSPEDSSIYLCSGRSLMNTEAFFGQGTRLTVV.

This chain links TRBV14 with TRBJ1-5; a weak D match, TRBD1 (6 bases). The CDR3 runs 19 residues. CDR1 is SGHDN, CDR2 FVKESK, per germline. Trimming cost V 5 bases and J 4 bases, with 27 bases left between them. DNA for the CDR3: TGTGCCAGCAGCAATGGACAGCACCGGACCCCGTACCAGAATCAGCCCCAGCATTTT. Translating it yields CASSNGQHRTPYQNQPQHF.

This chain links TRBV27 with TRBJ1-1; D is unresolved. The germline V gene encodes CDR1 MNHEY and CDR2 SMNVEV (reference sequence). The CDR3 is 15 amino acids. The germline V and J ends were trimmed by 6 bases and 6 bases, with 20 bases remaining between them. DNA of the CDR3: TGTGCCAGCAGCATTAGACCGGGAGGATCTTCTGAAGCTTTCTTT. Translating gives CASSIRPGGSSEAFF.

The rearrangement joins TRBV7-2 to TRBJ2-1; 8 bases align to TRBD2. Trimming at V came to 1 base and at J to 4 bases, leaving 6 bases not matched to a gene. This CDR3 comprises 16 residues. Germline V CDR1 and CDR2: SGHTA, FQGNSA. DNA of the CDR3: TGTGCCAGCAGCTTAGTGGGCGGGGGGACGTACAATGAGCAGTTCTTC. Residues: CASSLVGGGTYNEQFF.

The chain is built from TRBV4-1 and TRBJ1-5, with a possible D match to TRBD1 (6 bases). CDR3 length equals 17 residues. V lost 4 bases, J lost 3 bases, and 19 bases lay in between. CDR1 and CDR2 from the germline V gene are MGHRA and YSYEKL. Here the CDR3 DNA reads TGCGCCAGCAGCCCCCAAACCCCAGGGGCCTCCAATCAGCCCCAGCATTTT. This translates into CASSPQTPGASNQPQHF.

The chain uses TRBV21-1 and TRBJ2-7; the table's D call of TRBD2 was not tested on the DNA. TRBV21-1 is a listed pseudogene. The CDR3 length is 15 residues. The CDR3 nucleotides read TGTGCCAGCAATGGTAGCGGGCTAACGGGGATCGAGCAGTACTTC. This gives the protein CASNGSGLTGIEQYF.

The rearrangement joins TRBV25-1 to TRBJ1-2; D gene ambiguous. The CDR3 is made up of 13 amino acids. CDR1 MGHDK and CDR2 SYGVNS come from the germline V gene. The V end was cut by 4 bases, the J end by 7 bases, with 13 bases between. CDR3 sequence reads: CASSVSAGIGYTF. CDR3 nucleotide sequence: TGTGCCAGCAGTGTTTCGGCAGGAATTGGCTACACCTTC.

The chain carries TRBV30 and TRBJ1-5; no firm D call. Between the trimmed V and J ends, which lost 0 bases and 7 bases, there was a span of 13 bases. Germline CDR1 GTSNPN, CDR2 SVGIG (reference sequence). The CDR3 has 14 amino acids. The CDR3 DNA sequence: TGTGCCTGGAGTGTTGGAGGATCTGGACAGCCCCAGCATTTT. Its protein product is CAWSVGGSGQPQHF.

This sequence joins TRBV28 and TRBJ1-5; 12 nucleotides line up with TRBD1. Germline-derived CDR1 and CDR2 are MDHEN and SYDVKM. The CDR3 is made up of 17 amino acids. The trim removed 8 bases at V and 6 bases at J, leaving 14 bases unmatched. The CDR3 sequence: CASFGGGQGARGQPQHF. CDR3 DNA sequence: TGTGCCAGCTTCGGGGGGGGACAGGGGGCGAGGGGTCAGCCCCAGCATTTT.

This rearrangement joins TRBV7-9 to TRBJ2-3; 10 nucleotides match TRBD2. Trimming took 4 bases from V and 1 from J; bases not matched to a gene: 5. In germline, CDR1 is SEHNR, CDR2 FQNEAQ (reference sequence). This CDR3 contains 16 residues. CDR3 sequence: CASSSILAGGTDTQYF. The DNA for the CDR3 is TGTGCCAGCAGCTCGATTCTAGCGGGAGGCACAGATACGCAGTATTTT.

The chain has TRBV28 and TRBJ1-1, with TRBD1 as a possible D gene (5 bases). The CDR3 runs to 14 residues. With 3 bases removed from V and 2 bases from J, the gap between germline ends came to 10 bases. Looked up from germline, CDR1 is MDHEN and CDR2 is SYDVKM. The CDR3 DNA sequence: TGTGCCAGCAGTTTCGGGCAGGGTAACACTGAAGCTTTCTTT. This gives the protein CASSFGQGNTEAFF.

The chain links TRBV7-2 to TRBJ2-3; 7 bases map to TRBD1. V trimming: 5 bases; J trimming: 2 bases; junction bases outside the gene matches: 4. The CDR3 runs to 14 residues. Germline V lookup: CDR1 SGHTA, CDR2 FQGNSA. CDR3 sequence: CASSGGQLTDTQYF. CDR3 nucleotide sequence: TGTGCCAGCAGCGGGGGACAGCTCACAGATACGCAGTATTTT. Full variable domain (missing parts from reference TRBV7-2 and TRBJ2-3): GAGVSQSPSNKVTEKGKDVELRCDPISGHTALYWYRQSLGQGLEFLIYFQGNSAPDKSGLPSDRFSAERTGGSVSTLTIQRTQQEDSAVYLCASSGGQLTDTQYFGPGTRLTVL.

The rearrangement links TRBV27 to TRBJ1-1; the D gene is possibly TRBD1 (6 bases). The CDR3 runs 13 residues. Germline CDR1 reads MNHEY; CDR2 reads SMNVEV (reference sequence). V was shortened by 6 bases and J by 4 bases, with 12 bases between the two germline ends. The CDR3 protein is CASSRGGVTEAFF. CDR3 nucleotides: TGTGCCAGCAGCAGGGGAGGGGTCACTGAAGCTTTCTTT.

The chain uses TRBV12-5 and TRBJ1-6, with D unclear. Trimming shortened V by 7 bases and J by 0 bases, and 16 bases separated the two germline ends. Germline CDR1 and CDR2: LGHNT and FRNRAP. The CDR3 covers 17 residues. The CDR3 bases are TGTGCTAGTGTACTCCTTATCTCAAGCTCCTATAATTCACCCCTCCACTTT. Translated: CASVLLISSSYNSPLHF.

Here the CDR3 reads CASSLGLEGNNEKLFF. CDR3 in DNA: TGTGCCAGCAGCTTAGGTCTGGAGGGGAATAATGAAAAACTGTTTTTT. The chain recombines TRBV7-9 with TRBJ1-4, with D possibly being TRBD1 (5 bases). The CDR3 contains 16 residues. V shed 1 base and J shed 4 bases, with 13 bases lying between them. Germline V gives CDR1 SEHNR, CDR2 FQNEAQ (reference sequence).

This clone was detected only once. The gene calls are TRBV11-3 and TRBJ2-3; tentative D call: TRBD2 (6 bases). V shed 1 base and J shed 5 bases, with 13 bases lying between them. CDR3 size: 15 residues. The germline gives CDR1 SGHNT, CDR2 YENEEA. The CDR3 spells CASSLGRVAVDTQYF. The CDR3 DNA reads TGTGCCAGCAGCTTAGGAAGGGTAGCGGTAGATACGCAGTATTTT.

This rearrangement joins TRBV14 to TRBJ2-7, with D tentatively TRBD1 (5 bases). Trimming removed 2 bases from V and 0 bases from J, with 11 bases in between. CDR1 and CDR2 (germline): SGHDN, FVKESK. The CDR3 contains 15 residues. CDR3 sequence reads: CASSQIVQDSYEQYF. The CDR3 DNA reads TGTGCCAGCAGCCAAATAGTACAGGACTCCTACGAGCAGTACTTC.

V and J are TRBV12-5 and TRBJ2-3; possible D gene TRBD1, 6 bases. The CDR3 spans 15 residues. Germline V CDR1 and CDR2: LGHNT, FRNRAP. V lost 5 bases and J 4 bases, leaving 16 bases between the germline ends. The DNA of the CDR3 is TGTGCTAGTGGTCCCGGACAGCCGGGCGCAGATACGCAGTATTTT. It codes for CASGPGQPGADTQYF.

This clone was recorded only once. The chain joins TRBV20-1 to TRBJ1-2; D call uncertain. The CDR3 contains 11 residues. In germline, CDR1 is DFQATT, CDR2 SNEGSKA (reference sequence). CDR3 region: CTVERSYGYTF. In DNA form, the CDR3 reads TGCACCGTGGAAAGGAGCTATGGCTACACCTTC.

The rearrangement joins TRBV7-9 to TRBJ2-5; TRBD2 agrees at 8 bases. CDR1 SEHNR and CDR2 FQNEAQ come from the germline V gene (reference sequence). V was clipped by 1 base and J by 3 bases; unmatched bases: 7. This CDR3 has 16 amino acids. This chain's CDR3 is CASSLGGRGGKETQYF. DNA of the CDR3: TGTGCCAGCAGCTTAGGAGGACGGGGGGGCAAAGAGACCCAGTACTTC.

The chain is built from TRBV28 and TRBJ1-5; TRBD1 matches 7 bases. Looked up from germline, CDR1 is MDHEN and CDR2 is SYDVKM. V lost 1 base to trimming and J lost 7 bases; unmatched junction nucleotides: 7. This CDR3 is built from 15 residues. CDR3 residues: CASSLFATGEQPQHF. CDR3 bases: TGTGCCAGCAGTTTATTTGCCACAGGGGAACAGCCCCAGCATTTT.

V is TRBV7-9 and J is TRBJ2-5; D is possibly TRBD2 (5 bases). Germline CDR1 SEHNR, CDR2 FQNEAQ (reference sequence). This CDR3 is built from 14 residues. V dropped 6 bases and J dropped 2 bases, with 13 bases sitting between them. This CDR3 reads CASRQGLEQETQYF. For the CDR3, the DNA is TGTGCCAGCAGACAAGGACTTGAACAAGAGACCCAGTACTTC.